This is a list of T cell receptor beta chains from one sample in a study of cytomegalovirus exposure and HLA in healthy donors. Clones were read by immunoSEQ multiplex PCR, and TCRdb kept only the in-frame ones, dropping some. The data contain some 110,000 clones, more than 65% of them singletons. The sample comprised PBMCs. The origin of the receptors is a boy younger than 18 in good health and CMV-seronegative. CDR3s include the opening cysteine and the closing phenylalanine or tryptophan. Fields, in order: V gene, J gene, D gene, clone size, CDR3 protein, CDR3 DNA. The D gene is left open where the match is weak. Size tells how often a clone was seen (once, few, many) or the class of an expanded clone, and some rows leave it out.

>TRBV27|TRBJ1-6|-|-
CASSSHWGDNSPLHF
TGTGCCAGCAGCTCCCACTGGGGCGATAATTCACCCCTCCACTTT
>TRBV12-1|TRBJ1-2|-|-
CASSTTGGCRDGYTF
TGTGCCAGCAGCACCACAGGGGGTTGTAGGGATGGCTACACCTTC
>TRBV7-9|TRBJ2-3|TRBD1|few
CASSGQGKDTQYF
TGTGCCAGCAGCGGACAGGGGAAAGATACGCAGTATTTT
>TRBV7-3|TRBJ1-1|-|-
CASSSQGGTEAFF
TGTGCCAGCAGCTCCCAGGGTGGCACTGAAGCTTTCTTT
>TRBV7-9|TRBJ1-1|TRBD1|-
CASSFGTGFTEAFF
TGTGCCAGCAGCTTTGGGACAGGGTTCACTGAAGCTTTCTTT
>TRBV5-1|TRBJ2-7|-|-
CASSLAAGTSGEQYF
TGCGCCAGCAGCTTGGCCGCAGGGACATCGGGCGAGCAGTACTTC
>TRBV29-1|TRBJ1-2|TRBD1|few
CSAKRGQKANYGYTF
TGCAGCGCCAAAAGGGGACAGAAAGCTAACTATGGCTACACCTTC
>TRBV7-8|TRBJ2-5|-|-
CASSHVGVQETQYF
TGTGCCAGCAGCCACGTCGGGGTCCAAGAGACCCAGTACTTC
>TRBV5-1|TRBJ2-3|-|-
CASSRLRDTQYF
TGCGCCAGCAGCCGACTCCGGGATACGCAGTATTTT
>TRBV5-4|TRBJ2-3|TRBD1|-
CASSPMTGDTQYF
TGTGCCAGCAGCCCGATGACAGGGGATACGCAGTATTTT
>TRBV19|TRBJ2-7|-|few
CASSIEGGRSYEQYF
TGTGCCAGTAGTATAGAGGGGGGTCGATCCTACGAGCAGTACTTC
>TRBV21-1|TRBJ1-2|-|-
CASSKPGNYGYTF
TGTGCCAGCAGCAAACCAGGGAACTATGGCTACACCTTC
>TRBV5-1|TRBJ1-2|-|-
CASSLEVANYGYTF
TGCGCCAGCAGCTTAGAGGTTGCTAACTATGGCTACACCTTC
>TRBV19|TRBJ1-2|-|-
CASSIRVWDGYTF
TGTGCCAGTAGTATCAGGGTATGGGATGGCTACACCTTC
>TRBV18|TRBJ1-2|-|few
CASSALGGDNYGYTF
TGTGCCAGCTCTGCGCTGGGGGGTGATAACTATGGCTACACCTTC
>TRBV5-1|TRBJ1-4|-|once
CASSSGDNEKLFF
TGCGCCAGCAGTTCGGGGGACAATGAAAAACTGTTTTTT
>TRBV7-9|TRBJ2-1|-|-
CASSPSPDRPSYNEQFF
TGTGCCAGCAGCCCTTCTCCTGACAGACCGTCCTACAATGAGCAGTTCTTC
>TRBV28|TRBJ1-5|-|-
CASSFLGGGSGWSNQPQHF
TGTGCCAGCAGTTTTCTAGGGGGGGGATCTGGATGGAGCAATCAGCCCCAGCATTTT
>TRBV5-1|TRBJ2-2|TRBD2|-
CASSSQAGVSTGELFF
TGCGCCAGCAGCTCCCAAGCGGGAGTTTCAACCGGGGAGCTGTTTTTT
>TRBV19|TRBJ2-3|TRBD1|-
CASSTTGGTDTQYF
TGTGCCAGTAGTACGACAGGGGGTACAGATACGCAGTATTTT
>TRBV29-1|TRBJ2-7|TRBD1|-
CSAGTASAYEQYF
TGCAGCGCAGGGACAGCGAGCGCCTACGAGCAGTACTTC
>TRBV5-1|TRBJ2-1|-|-
CASSSGGRGYADEQFF
TGCGCCAGCAGCTCTGGAGGCAGGGGATATGCGGATGAGCAGTTCTTC
>TRBV28|TRBJ1-1|TRBD1|-
CASSRPTGGLEWAFF
TGTGCCAGCAGCCGCCCCACAGGGGGCTTGGAGTGGGCTTTCTTT
>TRBV5-1|TRBJ2-2|-|few
CASKAGHTGELFF
TGCGCCAGCAAGGCAGGGCACACCGGGGAGCTGTTTTTT
>TRBV2|TRBJ1-1|-|few
CASSDRGIAFF
TGTGCCAGCAGTGACAGGGGCATAGCTTTCTTT
>TRBV5-4|TRBJ2-1|TRBD2|-
CASSRTASGGSYNEQFF
TGTGCCAGCAGTCGTACGGCTTCGGGAGGGTCCTACAATGAGCAGTTCTTC
>TRBV19|TRBJ1-6|-|-
CASSPRAHNSPLHF
TGTGCCTCCAGCCCGAGGGCACATAATTCACCCCTCCACTTT
>TRBV5-1|TRBJ1-4|-|-
CASSLDRPTNEKLFF
TGCGCCAGCAGCTTGGACAGACCAACTAATGAAAAACTGTTTTTT
>TRBV5-6|TRBJ2-2|TRBD1|-
CASSLLTGSWDTGELFF
TGTGCCAGCAGCTTGTTGACAGGGAGTTGGGACACCGGGGAGCTGTTTTTT